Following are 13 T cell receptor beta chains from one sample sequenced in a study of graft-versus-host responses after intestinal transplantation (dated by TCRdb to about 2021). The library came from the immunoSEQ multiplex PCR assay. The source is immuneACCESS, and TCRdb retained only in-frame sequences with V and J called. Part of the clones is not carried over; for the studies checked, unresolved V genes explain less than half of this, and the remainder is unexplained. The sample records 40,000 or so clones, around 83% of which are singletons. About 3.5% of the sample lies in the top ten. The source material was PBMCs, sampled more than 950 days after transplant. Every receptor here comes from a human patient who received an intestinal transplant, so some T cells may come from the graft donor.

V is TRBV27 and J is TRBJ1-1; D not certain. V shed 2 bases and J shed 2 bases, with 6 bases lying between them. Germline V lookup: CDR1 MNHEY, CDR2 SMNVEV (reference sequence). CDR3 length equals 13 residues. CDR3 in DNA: TGTGCCAGCAGTTTAAAGAGAAACACTGAAGCTTTCTTT. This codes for CASSLKRNTEAFF.

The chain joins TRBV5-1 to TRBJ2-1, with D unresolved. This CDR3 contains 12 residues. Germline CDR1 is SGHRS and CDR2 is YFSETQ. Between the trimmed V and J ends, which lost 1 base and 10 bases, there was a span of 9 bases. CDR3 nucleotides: TGCGCCAGCAGCTTGAGTGGATACGAGCAGTTCTTC. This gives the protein CASSLSGYEQFF.

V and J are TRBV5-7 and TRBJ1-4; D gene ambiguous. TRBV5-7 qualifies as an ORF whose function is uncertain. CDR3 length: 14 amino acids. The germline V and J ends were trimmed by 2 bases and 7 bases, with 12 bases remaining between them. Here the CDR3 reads CASSFSLSAEKLFF. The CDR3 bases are TGTGCCAGCAGCTTCAGTTTGTCCGCTGAAAAACTGTTTTTT.

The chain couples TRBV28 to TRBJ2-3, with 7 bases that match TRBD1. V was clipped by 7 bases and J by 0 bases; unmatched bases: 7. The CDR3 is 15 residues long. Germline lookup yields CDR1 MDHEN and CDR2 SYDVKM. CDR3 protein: CASIDSGQSTDTQYF. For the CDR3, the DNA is TGTGCCAGCATTGATTCGGGACAGAGCACAGATACGCAGTATTTT.

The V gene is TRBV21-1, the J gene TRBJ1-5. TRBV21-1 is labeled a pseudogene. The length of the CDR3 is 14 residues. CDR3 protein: CASSKGGGATAQHF. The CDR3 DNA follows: TGTGCCAGCAGCAAAGGGGGAGGGGCCACGGCCCAGCATTTT.

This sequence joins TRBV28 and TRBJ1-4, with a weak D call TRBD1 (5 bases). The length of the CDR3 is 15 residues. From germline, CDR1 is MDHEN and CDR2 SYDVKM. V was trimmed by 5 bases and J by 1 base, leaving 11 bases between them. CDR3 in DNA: TGTGCCAGCAGTCCCCCAGGGAGAACTAATGAAAAACTGTTTTTT. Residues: CASSPPGRTNEKLFF.

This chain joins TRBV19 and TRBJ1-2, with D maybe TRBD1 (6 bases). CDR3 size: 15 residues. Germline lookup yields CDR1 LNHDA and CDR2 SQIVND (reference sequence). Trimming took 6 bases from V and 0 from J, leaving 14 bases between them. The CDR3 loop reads CASRGGGSPNYGYTF. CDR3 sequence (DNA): TGTGCCAGTAGAGGGGGAGGATCTCCTAACTATGGCTACACCTTC.

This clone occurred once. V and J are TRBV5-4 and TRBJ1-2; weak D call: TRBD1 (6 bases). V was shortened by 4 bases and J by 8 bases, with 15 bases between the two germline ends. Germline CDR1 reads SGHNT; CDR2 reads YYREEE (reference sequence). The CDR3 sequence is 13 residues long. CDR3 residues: CASSPRGGKGYTF. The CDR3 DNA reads TGTGCCAGCAGCCCCCGCGGGGGCAAAGGCTACACCTTC.

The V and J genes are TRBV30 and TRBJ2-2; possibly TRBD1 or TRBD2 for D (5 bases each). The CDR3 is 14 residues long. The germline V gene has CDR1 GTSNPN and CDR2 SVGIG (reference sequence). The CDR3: CAVRRGGYTGELFF. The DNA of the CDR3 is TGTGCTGTGCGTCGGGGCGGATACACCGGGGAGCTGTTTTTT. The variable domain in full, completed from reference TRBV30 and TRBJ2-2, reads SQTIHQWPATLVQPVGSPLSLECTVEGTSNPNLYWYRQAAGRGLQLLFYSVGIGQISSEVPQNLSASRPQDRQFILSSKKLLLSDSGFYLCAVRRGGYTGELFFGEGSRLTVL.

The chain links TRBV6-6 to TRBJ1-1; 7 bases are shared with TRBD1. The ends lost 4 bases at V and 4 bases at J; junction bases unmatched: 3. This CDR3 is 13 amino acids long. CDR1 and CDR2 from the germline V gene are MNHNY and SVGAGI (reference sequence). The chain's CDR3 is CASSSSGGTEAFF. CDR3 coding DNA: TGTGCCAGCAGTTCTTCAGGGGGCACTGAAGCTTTCTTT.

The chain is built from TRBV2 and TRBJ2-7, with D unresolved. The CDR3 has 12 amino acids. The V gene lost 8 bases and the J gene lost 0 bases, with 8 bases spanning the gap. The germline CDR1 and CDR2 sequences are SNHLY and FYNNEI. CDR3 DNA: TGTGCCAGCGCTAGGAGCTCCTACGAGCAGTACTTC. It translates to CASARSSYEQYF.

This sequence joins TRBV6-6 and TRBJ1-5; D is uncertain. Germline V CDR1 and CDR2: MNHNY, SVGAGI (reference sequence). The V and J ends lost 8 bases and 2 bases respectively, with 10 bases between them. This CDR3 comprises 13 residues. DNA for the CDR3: TGTGCCAGCGGCGGGGAAGGCAATCAGCCCCAGCATTTT. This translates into CASGGEGNQPQHF.

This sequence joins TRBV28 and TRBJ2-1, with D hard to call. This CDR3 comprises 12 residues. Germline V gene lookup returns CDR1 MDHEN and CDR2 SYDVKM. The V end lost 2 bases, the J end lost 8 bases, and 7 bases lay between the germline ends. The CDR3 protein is CASSLIFYEQFF. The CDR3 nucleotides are TGTGCCAGCAGTTTAATCTTCTATGAGCAGTTCTTC. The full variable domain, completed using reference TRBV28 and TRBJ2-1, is DVKVTQSSRYLVKRTGEKVFLECVQDMDHENMFWYRQDPGLGLRLIYFSYDVKMKEKGDIPEGYSVSREKKERFSLILESASTNQTSMYLCASSLIFYEQFFGPGTRLTVL.